Presented here are 17 T cell receptor beta chains from one specimen sequenced in a study of T cell repertoires in cytomegalovirus infection. TCRdb independently ran MiXCR on the reads; one entry per CDR3 protein. The data show about 110,000 distinct CDR3 sequences, with 29% seen just once and around 80% held by the top ten. These receptors have no known antigen. This specimen was CD8+ T cells from cultured PBMCs, taken from culture after CMV antigen stimulation. These receptors were taken from a human donor in good health (CMV status not recorded). Some clones in this sample may be carry-over from other donors' samples.

This chain joins TRBV2 and TRBJ2-7; D call uncertain. The ends were cut back, 1 base at V and 2 bases at J, with 9 bases in the middle. The CDR3 has 14 residues. Germline loops: CDR1 SNHLY, CDR2 FYNNEI. This chain's CDR3 is CASSEVGPTYEQYF. CDR3 bases: TGTGCCAGCAGTGAAGTTGGGCCTACCTACGAGCAGTACTTC.

This sequence joins TRBV6-1 and TRBJ2-5; 10 bases are a match to TRBD2. CDR3 length: 15 residues. J gave up 5 bases and V 4 bases, and 7 bases lay outside the gene matches. Germline V gene sequence: CDR1 MNHNS, CDR2 SASEGT. The CDR3 is CASSVRLAGVETQYF. In DNA, the CDR3 is TGTGCCAGCAGTGTTCGGCTAGCGGGGGTTGAGACCCAGTACTTC.

This clonotype was seen more than once but under ten times. This sequence joins TRBV4-1 and TRBJ1-1, with D maybe TRBD1 (6 bases). Trimming left V 4 bases short and J 1 base short, with 13 bases between. The germline V gene has CDR1 MGHRA and CDR2 YSYEKL. The CDR3 loop spans 15 amino acids. The CDR3 reads CASSPPDSENTEAFF. DNA of the CDR3: TGCGCCAGCAGCCCACCGGACAGCGAGAACACTGAAGCTTTCTTT.

A few counts support this clonotype. This sequence joins TRBV27 and TRBJ1-5; D remains unclear. With 1 base removed from V and 7 bases from J, the gap between germline ends came to 5 bases. The germline gives CDR1 MNHEY, CDR2 SMNVEV (reference sequence). This CDR3 spans 12 amino acids. Here the CDR3 reads CASSLFGQPQHF. The CDR3 DNA reads as TGTGCCAGCAGTTTATTTGGGCAGCCCCAGCATTTT.

This clonotype was observed once. The rearrangement links TRBV5-6 to TRBJ2-5; D is perhaps TRBD1 (5 bases). This CDR3 spans 15 amino acids. The V gene's germline CDR1 is SGHDT and CDR2 YYEEEE. V gave up 1 base and J gave up 4 bases, with 14 bases separating them. CDR3 in amino acids: CASSLIQAPGETQYF. CDR3 sequence (DNA): TGTGCCAGCAGCTTGATACAGGCACCTGGAGAGACCCAGTACTTC. Filled out from reference TRBV5-6 and TRBJ2-5, the complete variable domain reads DAGVTQSPTHLIKTRGQQVTLRCSPKSGHDTVSWYQQALGQGPQFIFQYYEEEERQRGNFPDRFSGHQFPNYSSELNVNALLLGDSALYLCASSLIQAPGETQYFGPGTRLLVL.

The rearrangement joins TRBV7-2 to TRBJ1-1; possible D gene TRBD1, 6 bases. CDR3 length equals 14 residues. Per the germline V gene, CDR1 is SGHTA and CDR2 is FQGNSA. Trimming shortened V by 1 base and J by 7 bases, and 13 bases separated the two germline ends. CDR3 sequence (DNA): TGTGCCAGCAGCTTAGTTTCCAGGGGAGATGAAGCTTTCTTT. It encodes CASSLVSRGDEAFF.

The chain employs TRBV6-5 and TRBJ2-7, with TRBD1 matching over 7 bases. J lost 2 bases, V lost 5 bases, and 9 bases had no gene match. CDR1 and CDR2 from the germline V gene are MNHEY and SVGAGI. This CDR3 is built from 15 residues. The CDR3 reads CASSTPRDSAYEQYF. CDR3 in DNA: TGTGCCAGCAGTACGCCCCGGGACAGCGCCTACGAGCAGTACTTC.

This clonotype was seen many times. The chain employs TRBV24-1 and TRBJ2-5; maybe TRBD1 (6 bases). In germline, CDR1 is KGHDR, CDR2 SFDVKD. This CDR3 contains 18 residues. V lost 5 bases and J 2 bases, leaving 23 bases between the germline ends. CDR3 in amino acids: CATSVGGRGTLLQETQYF. CDR3 in DNA: TGTGCCACCAGTGTAGGGGGACGGGGTACATTGCTACAAGAGACCCAGTACTTC.

This clonotype showed up just a few times. The chain links TRBV7-6 to TRBJ1-2; D not certain. Trimming cost V 5 bases and J 3 bases, with 10 bases left between them. This CDR3 has 13 amino acids. Germline loops: CDR1 SGHVS, CDR2 FNYEAQ. The DNA for the CDR3 is TGTGCCAGCAGCGGGATGGTGGACTATGGCTACACCTTC. It translates to CASSGMVDYGYTF.

This clonotype was seen at least ten times. V usage is TRBV6-6 and J usage is TRBJ1-1; D remains unclear. Trimming removed 0 bases from V and 0 bases from J, with 8 bases in between. The CDR3 has 15 amino acids. Germline-derived CDR1 and CDR2 are MNHNY and SVGAGI (reference sequence). The CDR3 is CASSYSKGMNTEAFF. Written as DNA, the CDR3 is TGTGCCAGCAGTTACTCGAAGGGCATGAACACTGAAGCTTTCTTT.

This clonotype was observed a handful of times. V usage is TRBV20-1 and J usage is TRBJ2-3; D may be TRBD1 (6 bases). Germline V lookup: CDR1 DFQATT, CDR2 SNEGSKA (reference sequence). The length of the CDR3 is 12 residues. Trimming took off 4 bases at V and 5 bases at J, with 10 bases between the two ends. DNA of the CDR3: TGCAGTGCTACGACAGGAATAGATACGCAGTATTTT. Protein product: CSATTGIDTQYF.

The chain has TRBV6-6 and TRBJ2-1, with TRBD1 matching 7 bases. CDR1 is MNHNY and CDR2 is SVGAGI in the germline V gene (reference sequence). Trimming removed 7 bases from V and 12 bases from J; junction bases left unmatched: 6. The CDR3 totals 11 residues. The CDR3 loop is CASNLQGMQFF. The CDR3, as DNA: TGTGCCAGCAACCTACAGGGGATGCAGTTCTTC.

This clonotype was recorded a few times. V and J are TRBV27 and TRBJ1-2, with 10 bases lining up with TRBD1. The CDR3 contains 13 residues. V lost 6 bases to trimming and J lost 6 bases; unmatched junction nucleotides: 4. From germline, CDR1 is MNHEY and CDR2 SMNVEV (reference sequence). CDR3 in amino acids: CASRGDRGNGYTF. CDR3 sequence (DNA): TGTGCCAGCAGAGGGGACAGGGGAAATGGCTACACCTTC.

CDR3: CASSINRGNYGYTF. Written as DNA, the CDR3 is TGTGCCAGCAGTATTAACCGGGGTAACTATGGCTACACCTTC. The rearrangement uses TRBV27 and TRBJ1-2; unclear D gene. The CDR3 runs to 14 residues. Germline V gene data show CDR1 as MNHEY and CDR2 as SMNVEV (reference sequence). The V and J ends lost 5 bases and 1 base respectively, with 11 bases between them.

This clonotype appeared a few times. The rearrangement uses TRBV4-1 and TRBJ2-1; D not resolved. Deletions cut 0 bases from V and 7 bases from J, with 16 bases between. Germline-derived CDR1 and CDR2 are MGHRA and YSYEKL. This CDR3 has 16 amino acids. The CDR3 sequence: CASSQERAPTRNEQFF. CDR3 bases: TGCGCCAGCAGCCAAGAACGGGCTCCCACAAGGAATGAGCAGTTCTTC.

This clonotype was seen at least ten times. V is TRBV7-9 and J is TRBJ2-7, with TRBD1 matching over 7 bases. CDR3 size: 16 residues. V shed 4 bases and J 3 bases; nucleotides not matched to a gene: 12. Germline CDR1 SEHNR, CDR2 FQNEAQ (reference sequence). Here the CDR3 reads CASSSTFSTGSYEQYF. CDR3 in DNA: TGTGCCAGCAGCTCCACCTTTTCGACAGGGAGCTACGAGCAGTACTTC.

This clonotype was seen ten or more times. This chain joins TRBV11-2 and TRBJ2-1, with D perhaps matching TRBD2 (5 bases). CDR3 length: 12 amino acids. Germline CDR1 reads SGHAT; CDR2 reads FQNNGV. Trimming cost V 5 bases and J 12 bases, with 14 bases left between them. DNA for the CDR3: TGTGCCAGCAGCCGTCTAGCAGTAAGGCAGTTCTTC. It translates to CASSRLAVRQFF.